Listed here are 7 T cell receptor beta chains from one sample, sequenced in a study of cytomegalovirus exposure and HLA in healthy donors. The protocol was immunoSEQ multiplex PCR, while the TCRdb copy is restricted to in-frame clones and leaves out a portion. The sample yields around 86,000 clones, approximately 95% seen once. Sequenced material: PBMCs. These receptors came from a woman between 25 and 40 years old in good health and CMV-seropositive.

The chain links TRBV30 to TRBJ2-7, with D perhaps TRBD2 (7 bases). Germline loops: CDR1 GTSNPN, CDR2 SVGIG (reference sequence). This CDR3 contains 18 residues. Deletions cut 3 bases from V and 2 bases from J, with 26 bases between. The CDR3 DNA reads TGTGCCTGGAGCGGCATCTCCGACAGGACTAGGGCCCCCTACGAGCAGTACTTC. Encoded protein: CAWSGISDRTRAPYEQYF.

V is TRBV29-1 and J is TRBJ2-5, with 9 nucleotides matching TRBD1. This CDR3 spans 12 amino acids. Germline V gives CDR1 SQVTM, CDR2 ANQGSEA. V lost 6 bases, J lost 5 bases, and 4 bases stayed unmatched. CDR3 in amino acids: CSVVQGAETQYF. CDR3 coding DNA: TGCAGCGTAGTACAGGGGGCTGAGACCCAGTACTTC.

This clone was picked up one time. The chain employs TRBV20-1 and TRBJ2-7, with D tentatively TRBD2 (5 bases). CDR3 length: 11 residues. The germline V gene has CDR1 DFQATT and CDR2 SNEGSKA (reference sequence). V gave up 4 bases and J gave up 3 bases, with 7 bases separating them. CDR3 DNA sequence: TGCAGTGCTAAACTAGACTACGAGCAGTACTTC. Translating it yields CSAKLDYEQYF.

The chain employs TRBV7-6 and TRBJ1-4; 7 nucleotides line up with TRBD1. The V gene's germline CDR1 is SGHVS and CDR2 FNYEAQ. The CDR3 runs 15 residues. V dropped 5 bases and J dropped 0; count of bases not matched to a gene: 3. CDR3 sequence reads: CASSATGATNEKLFF. DNA of the CDR3: TGTGCCAGCAGCGCAACAGGGGCAACTAATGAAAAACTGTTTTTT. Complete variable domain (other parts from reference TRBV7-6 and TRBJ1-4): GAGVSQSPRYKVTKRGQDVALRCDPISGHVSLYWYRQALGQGPEFLTYFNYEAQQDKSGLPNDRFSAERPEGSISTLTIQRTEQRDSAMYRCASSATGATNEKLFFGSGTQLSVL.

CDR3 coding DNA: TGTGCCTGGAGTGTACTAGCGGGACCCGGGGAGCTGTTTTTT. Protein product: CAWSVLAGPGELFF. The genes are TRBV30 and TRBJ2-2; TRBD2 matches 10 bases. CDR1 GTSNPN and CDR2 SVGIG come from the germline V gene (reference sequence). The CDR3 has 14 residues. Germline trimming cut 0 bases from V and 6 bases from J; bases unmatched to any gene: 1.

A single count supports this clone. The chain couples TRBV15 to TRBJ2-3, with TRBD1 identical over 12 bases. This CDR3 comprises 17 residues. Trimming took 2 bases from V and 6 from J; bases not matched to a gene: 9. The germline CDR1 and CDR2 sequences are LNHNV and YYDKDF (reference sequence). The CDR3 bases are TGTGCCACCAGCAGACCGAGGGGACAGGGGGCGTTGGATACGCAGTATTTT. Residues: CATSRPRGQGALDTQYF. Looking up the rest from reference TRBV15 and TRBJ2-3 gives the full variable domain: DAMVIQNPRYQVTQFGKPVTLSCSQTLNHNVMYWYQQKSSQAPKLLFHYYDKDFNNEADTPDNFQSRRPNTSFCFLDIRSPGLGDTAMYLCATSRPRGQGALDTQYFGPGTRLTVL.

This chain uses TRBV6-5 with TRBJ2-7; 9 bases line up with TRBD1. The CDR3 is 13 residues long. The V segment lost 8 bases and the J segment 1 base; nucleotides outside the gene matches: 3. Germline CDR1 and CDR2: MNHEY and SVGAGI. DNA of the CDR3: TGTGCCAGCCGGACAGGGGATTCCTACGAGCAGTACTTC. Translation: CASRTGDSYEQYF.